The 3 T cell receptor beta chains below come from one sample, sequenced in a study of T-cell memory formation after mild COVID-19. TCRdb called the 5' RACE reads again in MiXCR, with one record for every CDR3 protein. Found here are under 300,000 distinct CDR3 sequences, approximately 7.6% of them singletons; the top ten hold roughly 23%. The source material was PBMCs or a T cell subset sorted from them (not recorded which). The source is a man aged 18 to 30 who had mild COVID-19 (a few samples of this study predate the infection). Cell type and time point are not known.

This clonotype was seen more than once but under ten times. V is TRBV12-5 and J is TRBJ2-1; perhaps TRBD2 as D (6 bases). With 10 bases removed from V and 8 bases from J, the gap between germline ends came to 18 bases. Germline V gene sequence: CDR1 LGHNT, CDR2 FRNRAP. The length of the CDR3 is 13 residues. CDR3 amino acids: CATEKGRGDEQFF. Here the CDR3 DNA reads TGTGCTACCGAAAAGGGGCGCGGGGATGAGCAGTTCTTC.

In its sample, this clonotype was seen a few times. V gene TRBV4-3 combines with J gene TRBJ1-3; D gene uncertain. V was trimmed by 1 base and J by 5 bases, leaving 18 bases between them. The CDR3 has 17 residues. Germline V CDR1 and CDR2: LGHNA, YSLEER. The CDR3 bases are TGCGCCAGCAGCCAAGCTTCATCCCCAGTTCCCCGAAACACCATATATTTT. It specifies CASSQASSPVPRNTIYF.

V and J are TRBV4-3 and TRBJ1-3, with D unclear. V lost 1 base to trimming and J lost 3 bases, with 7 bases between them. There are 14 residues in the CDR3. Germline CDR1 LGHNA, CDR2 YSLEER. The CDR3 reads CASSQAGYGNTIYF. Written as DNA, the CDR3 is TGCGCCAGCAGCCAAGCGGGGTATGGAAACACCATATATTTT.